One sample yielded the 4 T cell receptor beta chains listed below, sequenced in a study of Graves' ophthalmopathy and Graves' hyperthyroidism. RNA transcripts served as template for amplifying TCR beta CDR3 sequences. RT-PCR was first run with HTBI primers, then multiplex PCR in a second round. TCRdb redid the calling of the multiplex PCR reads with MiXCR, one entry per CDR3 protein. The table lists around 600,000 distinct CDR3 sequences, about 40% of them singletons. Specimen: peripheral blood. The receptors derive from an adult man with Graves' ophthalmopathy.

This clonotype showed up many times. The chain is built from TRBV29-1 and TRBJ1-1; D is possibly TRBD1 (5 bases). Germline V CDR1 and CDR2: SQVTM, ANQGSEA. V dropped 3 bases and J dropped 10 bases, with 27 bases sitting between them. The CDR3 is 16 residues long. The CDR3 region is CSVDGGDLGPVLGAFF. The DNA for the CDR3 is TGCAGCGTTGATGGGGGGGACCTCGGACCCGTCCTAGGAGCTTTCTTT.

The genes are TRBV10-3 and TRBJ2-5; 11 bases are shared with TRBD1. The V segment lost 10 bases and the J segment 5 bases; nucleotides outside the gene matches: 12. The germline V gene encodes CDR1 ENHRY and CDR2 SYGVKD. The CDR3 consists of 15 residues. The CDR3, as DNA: TGTGCCAGCAGCTTAGGACAGGGGGCTAGCGAGACCCAGTACTTC. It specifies CASSLGQGASETQYF.

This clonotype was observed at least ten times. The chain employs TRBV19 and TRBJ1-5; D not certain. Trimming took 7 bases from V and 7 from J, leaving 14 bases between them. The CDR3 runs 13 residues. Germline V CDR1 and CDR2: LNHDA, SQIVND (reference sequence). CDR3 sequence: CASKDALGQPQHF. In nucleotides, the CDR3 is TGTGCCAGTAAGGACGCCCTGGGACAGCCCCAGCATTTT.

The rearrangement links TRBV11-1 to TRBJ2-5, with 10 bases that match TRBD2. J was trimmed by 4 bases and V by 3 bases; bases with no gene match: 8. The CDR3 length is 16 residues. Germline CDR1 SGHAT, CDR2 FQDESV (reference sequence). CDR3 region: CASSLDSGGPGETQYF. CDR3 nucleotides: TGTGCCAGCAGCTTGGATAGCGGGGGGCCCGGAGAGACCCAGTACTTC.